One T cell receptor (beta chain) is described in this entry. The data stem from a study of blood T cell repertoires in COVID-19. Overall study context: From the United States, Italy and Spain came samples of acute and convalescent COVID-19. The analysed material was cDNA or gDNA that came from T cells, B-cell-depleted T cells, or PBMCs.

How the authors handled the data: Reference gene primer amplification gave estimated nucleated cell counts. Clones were sequenced by immunoSEQ multiplex PCR, and TCRdb holds only the in-frame ones, with some missing. The V and J calls and clone size come from that table; D and trimming were worked out from the DNA. The sample has under 300,000 clones, approximately 86% seen once. V lost 4 bases to trimming and J lost 4 bases; unmatched junction nucleotides: 3. CDR3 length equals 13 residues. In germline, CDR1 is LGHDT, CDR2 YNNKEL (reference sequence). Input material: peripheral blood. The chain joins TRBV3-1 (or the pseudogene TRBV3-2) to TRBJ1-2, with 7 bases fitting TRBD1. This receptor was identified in a woman aged 60-75 years with active or convalescent COVID-19. The CDR3: CASSPTGAYGYTF. The CDR3 DNA reads TGTGCCAGCAGCCCCACAGGGGCCTATGGCTACACCTTC.